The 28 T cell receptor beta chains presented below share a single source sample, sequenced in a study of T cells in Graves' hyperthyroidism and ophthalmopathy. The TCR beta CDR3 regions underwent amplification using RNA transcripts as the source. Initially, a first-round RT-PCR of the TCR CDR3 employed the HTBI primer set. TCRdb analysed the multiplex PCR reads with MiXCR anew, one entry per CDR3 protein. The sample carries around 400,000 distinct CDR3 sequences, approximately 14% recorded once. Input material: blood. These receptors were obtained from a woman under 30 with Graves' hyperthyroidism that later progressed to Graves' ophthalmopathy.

CDR3 in amino acids: CASSTPGPEYF. Here the CDR3 DNA reads TGTGCCAGCAGTACACCGGGCCCCGAGTACTTC. This sequence joins TRBV12-3 or TRBV12-4 and TRBJ2-5; no clear D. V lost 5 bases and J 12 bases, leaving 13 bases between the germline ends. The CDR3 spans 11 residues.

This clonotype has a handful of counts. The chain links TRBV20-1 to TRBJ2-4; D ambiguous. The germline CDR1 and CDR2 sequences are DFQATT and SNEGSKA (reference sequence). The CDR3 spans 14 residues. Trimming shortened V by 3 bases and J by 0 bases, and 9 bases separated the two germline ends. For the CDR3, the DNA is TGCAGTGCTAGTAACATACTAGCCAAAAACATTCAGTACTTC. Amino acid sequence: CSASNILAKNIQYF.

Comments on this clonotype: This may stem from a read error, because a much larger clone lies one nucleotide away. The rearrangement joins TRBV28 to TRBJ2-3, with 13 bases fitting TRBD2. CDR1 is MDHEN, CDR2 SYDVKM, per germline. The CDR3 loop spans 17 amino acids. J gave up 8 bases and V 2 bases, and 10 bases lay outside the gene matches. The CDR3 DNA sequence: TGTGCCAGCAGTTTAATAGGACTAGCGGGAGCGGGAGTTACGCAGTATTTT. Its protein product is CASSLIGLAGAGVTQYF.

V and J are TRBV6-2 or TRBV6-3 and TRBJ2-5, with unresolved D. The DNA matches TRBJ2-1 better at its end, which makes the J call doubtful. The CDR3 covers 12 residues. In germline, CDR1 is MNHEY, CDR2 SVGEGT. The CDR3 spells CASSDNQETQFF. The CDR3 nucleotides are TGTGCCAGCAGTGACAACCAAGAGACCCAGTTCTTC.

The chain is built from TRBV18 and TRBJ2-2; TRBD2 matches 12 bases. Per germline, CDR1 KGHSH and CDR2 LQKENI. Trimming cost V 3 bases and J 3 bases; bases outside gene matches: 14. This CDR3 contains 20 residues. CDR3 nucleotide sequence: TGTGCCAGCTCACCTCAGAGTGGCGTTCGACTAGCGGGAGACACCGGGGAGCTGTTTTTT. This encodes CASSPQSGVRLAGDTGELFF.

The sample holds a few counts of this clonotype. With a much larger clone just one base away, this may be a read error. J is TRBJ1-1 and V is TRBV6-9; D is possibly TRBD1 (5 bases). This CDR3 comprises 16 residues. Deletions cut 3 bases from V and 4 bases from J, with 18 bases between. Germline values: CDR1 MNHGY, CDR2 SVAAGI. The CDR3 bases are TGTGCCAGCAGTTACGGACACCTAAGACTGAGCACTGAAGCTTTCTTT. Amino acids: CASSYGHLRLSTEAFF.

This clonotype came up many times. CDR3 residues: CASSSRRDRVYEQYF. In DNA, the CDR3 is TGTGCCAGCAGCTCCAGACGGGACAGGGTCTACGAGCAGTACTTC. This rearrangement joins TRBV7-9 to TRBJ2-7; 9 bases line up with TRBD1. V dropped 4 bases and J dropped 3; count of bases not matched to a gene: 7. Germline CDR1 reads SEHNR; CDR2 reads FQNEAQ (reference sequence). The CDR3 sequence is 15 residues long.

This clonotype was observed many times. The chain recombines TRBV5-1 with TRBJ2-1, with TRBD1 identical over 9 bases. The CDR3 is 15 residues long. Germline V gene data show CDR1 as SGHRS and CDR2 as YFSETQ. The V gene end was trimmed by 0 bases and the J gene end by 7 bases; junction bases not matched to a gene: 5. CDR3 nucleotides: TGCGCCAGCAGCTTGGGACAGGGGGTTTGGAATGAGCAGTTCTTC. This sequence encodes CASSLGQGVWNEQFF.

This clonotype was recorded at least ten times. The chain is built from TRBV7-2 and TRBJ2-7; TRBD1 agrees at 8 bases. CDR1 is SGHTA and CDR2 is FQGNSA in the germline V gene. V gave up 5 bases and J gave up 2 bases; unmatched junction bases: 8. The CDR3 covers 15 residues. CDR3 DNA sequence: TGTGCCAGCAGCCACTTTCCAGGGGGCCCCTACGAGCAGTACTTC. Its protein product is CASSHFPGGPYEQYF.

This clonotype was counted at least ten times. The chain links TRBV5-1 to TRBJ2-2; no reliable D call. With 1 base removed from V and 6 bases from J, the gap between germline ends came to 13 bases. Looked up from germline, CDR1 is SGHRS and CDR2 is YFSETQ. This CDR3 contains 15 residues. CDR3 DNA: TGCGCCAGCAGCTTGCCTGGACCGATCTCCGGGGAGCTGTTTTTT. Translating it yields CASSLPGPISGELFF.

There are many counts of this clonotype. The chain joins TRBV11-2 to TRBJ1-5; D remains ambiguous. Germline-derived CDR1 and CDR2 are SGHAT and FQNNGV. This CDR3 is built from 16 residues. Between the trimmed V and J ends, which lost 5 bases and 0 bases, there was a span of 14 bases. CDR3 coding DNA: TGTGCCAGCAGCAAGTCCGGGTGGTATAGCAATCAGCCCCAGCATTTT. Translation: CASSKSGWYSNQPQHF.

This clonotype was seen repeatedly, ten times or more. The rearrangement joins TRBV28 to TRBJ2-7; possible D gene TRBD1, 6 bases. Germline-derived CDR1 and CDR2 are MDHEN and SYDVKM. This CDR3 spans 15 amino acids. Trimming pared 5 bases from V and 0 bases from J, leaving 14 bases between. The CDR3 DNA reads TGTGCCAGCAGTCCGAGAGCGGACAGCTCCTACGAGCAGTACTTC. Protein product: CASSPRADSSYEQYF.

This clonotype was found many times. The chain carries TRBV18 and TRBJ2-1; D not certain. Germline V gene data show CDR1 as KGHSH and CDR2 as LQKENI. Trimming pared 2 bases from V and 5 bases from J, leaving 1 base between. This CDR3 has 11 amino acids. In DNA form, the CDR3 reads TGTGCCAGCTCACCAAACAATGAGCAGTTCTTC. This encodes CASSPNNEQFF.

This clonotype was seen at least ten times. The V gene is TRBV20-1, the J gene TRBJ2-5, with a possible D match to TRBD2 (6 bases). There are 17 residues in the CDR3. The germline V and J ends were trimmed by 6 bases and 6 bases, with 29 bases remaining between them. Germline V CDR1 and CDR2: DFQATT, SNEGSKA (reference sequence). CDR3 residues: CSALPSAPEGGEKTQYF. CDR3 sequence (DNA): TGCAGTGCCCTTCCATCGGCCCCGGAGGGTGGGGAAAAGACCCAGTACTTC.

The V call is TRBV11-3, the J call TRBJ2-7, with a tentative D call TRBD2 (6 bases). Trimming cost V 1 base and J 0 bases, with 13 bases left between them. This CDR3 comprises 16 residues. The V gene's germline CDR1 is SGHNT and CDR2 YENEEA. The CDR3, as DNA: TGTGCCAGCAGCTTAGGTTCTGTCGGGAGCTCCTACGAGCAGTACTTC. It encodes CASSLGSVGSSYEQYF.

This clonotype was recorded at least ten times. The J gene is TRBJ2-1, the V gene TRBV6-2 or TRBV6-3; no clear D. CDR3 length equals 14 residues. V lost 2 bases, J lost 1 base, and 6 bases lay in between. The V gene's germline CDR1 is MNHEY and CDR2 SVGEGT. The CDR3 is CASSYEESYNEQFF. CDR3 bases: TGTGCCAGCAGTTACGAGGAGTCCTACAATGAGCAGTTCTTC.

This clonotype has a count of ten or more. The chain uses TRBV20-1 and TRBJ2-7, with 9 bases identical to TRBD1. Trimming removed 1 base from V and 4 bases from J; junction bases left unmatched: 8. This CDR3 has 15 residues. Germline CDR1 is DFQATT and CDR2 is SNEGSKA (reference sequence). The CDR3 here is CSARGHGTGIYEQYF. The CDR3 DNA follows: TGCAGTGCTAGAGGGCACGGGACAGGGATTTACGAGCAGTACTTC.

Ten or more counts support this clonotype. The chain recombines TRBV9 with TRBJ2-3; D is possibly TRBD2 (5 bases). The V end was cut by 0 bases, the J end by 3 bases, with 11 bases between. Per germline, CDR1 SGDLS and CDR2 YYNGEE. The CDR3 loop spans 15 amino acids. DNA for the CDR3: TGTGCCAGCAGCGTAGGAGGGTTCAATACAGATACGCAGTATTTT. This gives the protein CASSVGGFNTDTQYF.

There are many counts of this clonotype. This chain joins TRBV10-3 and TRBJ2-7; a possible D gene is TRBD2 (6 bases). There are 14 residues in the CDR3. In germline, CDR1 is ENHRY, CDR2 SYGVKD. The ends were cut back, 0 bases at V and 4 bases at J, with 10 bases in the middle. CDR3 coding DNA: TGTGCCATCAGTGAGTCGTCAGGGAGGTACGAGCAGTACTTC. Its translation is CAISESSGRYEQYF.

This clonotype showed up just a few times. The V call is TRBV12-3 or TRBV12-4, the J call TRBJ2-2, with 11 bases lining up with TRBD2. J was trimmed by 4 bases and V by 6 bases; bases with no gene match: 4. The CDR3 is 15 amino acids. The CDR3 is CASRALAGGTGELFF. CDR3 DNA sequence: TGTGCCAGCAGGGCTCTAGCGGGAGGCACCGGGGAGCTGTTTTTT.

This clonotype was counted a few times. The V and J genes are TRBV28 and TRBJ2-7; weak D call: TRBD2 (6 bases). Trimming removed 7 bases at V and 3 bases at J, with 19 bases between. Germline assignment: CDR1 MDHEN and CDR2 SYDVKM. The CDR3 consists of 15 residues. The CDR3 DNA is TGTGCCAGCACCCACGGGACTGGGACTTACTACGAGCAGTACTTC. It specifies CASTHGTGTYYEQYF.

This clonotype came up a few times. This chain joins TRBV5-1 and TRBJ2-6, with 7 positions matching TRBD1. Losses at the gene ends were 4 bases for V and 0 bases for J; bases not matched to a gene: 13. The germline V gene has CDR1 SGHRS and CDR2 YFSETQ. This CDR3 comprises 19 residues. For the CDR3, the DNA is TGCGCCAGCAGCGCCGAGCCGGGACAGTTGAGCTCTGGGGCCAACGTCCTGACTTTC. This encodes CASSAEPGQLSSGANVLTF.

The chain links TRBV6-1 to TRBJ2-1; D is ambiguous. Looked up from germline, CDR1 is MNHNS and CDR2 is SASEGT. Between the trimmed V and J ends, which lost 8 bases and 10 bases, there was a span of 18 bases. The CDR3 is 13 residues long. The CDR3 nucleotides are TGTGCCAGCGCCCCCGAAAAAGTAGGCGAGCAGTTCTTC. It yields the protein CASAPEKVGEQFF.

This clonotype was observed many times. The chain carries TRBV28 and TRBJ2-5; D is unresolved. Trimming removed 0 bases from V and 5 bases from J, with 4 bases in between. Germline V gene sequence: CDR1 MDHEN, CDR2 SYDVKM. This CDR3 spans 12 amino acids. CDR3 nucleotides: TGTGCCAGCAGTTTATGGGCGGAGACCCAGTACTTC. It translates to CASSLWAETQYF.

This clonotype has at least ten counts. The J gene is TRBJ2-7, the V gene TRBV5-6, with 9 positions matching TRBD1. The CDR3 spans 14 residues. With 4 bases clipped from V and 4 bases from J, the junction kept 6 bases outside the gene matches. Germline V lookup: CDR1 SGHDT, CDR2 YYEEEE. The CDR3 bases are TGTGCCAGCAGCCGCAGGGGACAGGGATACGAGCAGTACTTC. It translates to CASSRRGQGYEQYF.

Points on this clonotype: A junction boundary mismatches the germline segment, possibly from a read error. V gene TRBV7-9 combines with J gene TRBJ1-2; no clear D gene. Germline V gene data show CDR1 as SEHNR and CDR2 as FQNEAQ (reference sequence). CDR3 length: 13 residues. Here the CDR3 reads CASSLANMDGYTF. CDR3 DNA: TGTGCCAGCAGTTTAGCCAATATGGATGGCTACACCTTC.

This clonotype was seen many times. The CDR3 nucleotides are TGTGCCTGGGGGACAGGGGGCGTCTCCGGGGAGCTGTTTTTT. This encodes CAWGTGGVSGELFF. This sequence joins TRBV30 and TRBJ2-2, with 12 bases matching TRBD1. The CDR3 is 14 amino acids. Germline assignment: CDR1 GTSNPN and CDR2 SVGIG (reference sequence). The ends lost 5 bases at V and 6 bases at J; junction bases unmatched: 4.

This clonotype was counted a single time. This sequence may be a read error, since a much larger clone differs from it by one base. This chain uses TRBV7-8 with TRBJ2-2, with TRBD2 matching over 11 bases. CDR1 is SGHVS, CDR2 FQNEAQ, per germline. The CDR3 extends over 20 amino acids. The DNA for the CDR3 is TGTGCCAGCAGCTTAGAGGCTATAGCGGGAGGGCCACTGAACACCGGGGAGCTGTATTTT. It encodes CASSLEAIAGGPLNTGELYF.